The clone carrying this TCR beta chain was counted ten times or more. The data originate from a study of CD8+CD57+ T cells in acquired aplastic anemia. At the level of the study: The sorted CD4+ and CD8+ cells yielded an average around 3.4 ug of DNA.

Whoever was chosen for sequencing had shown CD8+CD57+ cell expansion by flow cytometry. Profiling of TCR beta VDJ combinations and CDR3 sequences used genomic DNA as template. TCRdb reprocessed the reads via MiXCR and lists one record per CDR3 protein. In the table there are about 240,000 distinct CDR3 sequences, approximately 45% of which are singletons. V was pared by 5 bases and J by 1 base, with 15 bases between. The CDR3 covers 16 residues. The TCR was taken from a human donor with aplastic anemia. V gene TRBV12-3 or TRBV12-4 combines with J gene TRBJ1-3; D gene uncertain. Specimen: sorted CD4+, CD8+, or CD8+CD57+ T cells (not recorded which) from PBMCs. The CDR3 nucleotides read TGTGCCAGCAGTCCTCTTCTTCTTGGTTCTGGAAACACCATATATTTT. It translates to CASSPLLLGSGNTIYF.